Reported below is one T cell receptor beta chain. The data belong to a study of blood T cells in healthy people across ages. Alongside a J-beta primer mix, a sample-barcoded 5' primer served in a second PCR lasting about 7 to 12 cycles. Using its own MiXCR run on the 5' RACE reads, TCRdb lists one record per CDR3 protein. The sample contains around 1,000,000 distinct CDR3 sequences, approximately 25% of which appear only once. This sample was shared with a second study, whose subject was T cells of mothers and their children.

The TCR comes from a girl between 2 and 10 years old in good health. Specimen: blood.

DNA for the CDR3: TGCAGTGCGAGGCTAACCTACGAGCAGTACTTC. Its protein product is CSARLTYEQYF. The V call is TRBV20-1, the J call TRBJ2-7; no clear D gene. V shed 6 bases and J shed 2 bases, with 8 bases lying between them. The CDR3 totals 11 residues. CDR1 is DFQATT, CDR2 SNEGSKA, per germline (reference sequence).